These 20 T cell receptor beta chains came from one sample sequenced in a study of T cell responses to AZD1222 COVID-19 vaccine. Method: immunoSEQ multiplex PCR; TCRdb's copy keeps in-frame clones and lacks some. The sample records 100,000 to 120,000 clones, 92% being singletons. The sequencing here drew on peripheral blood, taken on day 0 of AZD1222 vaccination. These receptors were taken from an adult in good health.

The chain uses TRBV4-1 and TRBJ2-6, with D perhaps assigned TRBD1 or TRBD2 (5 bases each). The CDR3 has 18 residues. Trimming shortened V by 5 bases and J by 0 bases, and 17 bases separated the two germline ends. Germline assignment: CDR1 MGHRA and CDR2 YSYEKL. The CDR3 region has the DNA TGCGCCAGCAGCTCCAGGGACGGTATCAACTCTGGGGCCAACGTCCTGACTTTC. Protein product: CASSSRDGINSGANVLTF.

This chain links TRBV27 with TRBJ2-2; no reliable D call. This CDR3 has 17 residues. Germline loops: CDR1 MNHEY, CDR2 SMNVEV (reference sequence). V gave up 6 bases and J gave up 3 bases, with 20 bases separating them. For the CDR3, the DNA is TGTGCCAGCAGCCCCCGCTTGCCCAGTCAGGACACCGGGGAGCTGTTTTTT. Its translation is CASSPRLPSQDTGELFF.

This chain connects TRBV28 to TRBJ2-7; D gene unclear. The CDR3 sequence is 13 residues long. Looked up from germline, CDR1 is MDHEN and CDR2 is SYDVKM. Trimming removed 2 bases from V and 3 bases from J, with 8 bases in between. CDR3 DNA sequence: TGTGCCAGCAGTTTAGTAAACGGCTACGAGCAGTACTTC. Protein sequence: CASSLVNGYEQYF.

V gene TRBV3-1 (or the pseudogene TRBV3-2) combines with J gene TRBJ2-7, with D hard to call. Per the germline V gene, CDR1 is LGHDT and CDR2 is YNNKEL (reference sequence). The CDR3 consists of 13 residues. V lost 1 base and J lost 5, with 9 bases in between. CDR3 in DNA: TGTGCCAGCAGCCAAGGGAGCAGTCACGAGCAGTACTTC. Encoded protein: CASSQGSSHEQYF.

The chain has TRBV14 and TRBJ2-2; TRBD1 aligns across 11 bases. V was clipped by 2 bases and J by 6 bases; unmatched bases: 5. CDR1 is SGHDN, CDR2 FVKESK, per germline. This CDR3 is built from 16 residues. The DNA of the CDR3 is TGTGCCAGCAGCCAACCTGGACAGGGGGCCCCCGGGGAGCTGTTTTTT. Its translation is CASSQPGQGAPGELFF.

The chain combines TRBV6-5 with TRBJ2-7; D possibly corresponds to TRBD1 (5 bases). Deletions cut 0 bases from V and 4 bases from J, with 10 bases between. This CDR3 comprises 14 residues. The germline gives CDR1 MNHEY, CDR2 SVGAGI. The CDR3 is CASSYSTGPYEQYF. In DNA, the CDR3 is TGTGCCAGCAGTTACTCTACAGGACCATACGAGCAGTACTTC.

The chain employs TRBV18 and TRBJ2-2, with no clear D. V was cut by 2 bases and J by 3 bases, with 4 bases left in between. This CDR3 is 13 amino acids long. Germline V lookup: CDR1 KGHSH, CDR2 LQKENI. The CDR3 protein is CASSPIYTGELFF. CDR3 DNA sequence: TGTGCCAGCTCACCAATTTACACCGGGGAGCTGTTTTTT. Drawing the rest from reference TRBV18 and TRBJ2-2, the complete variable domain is NAGVMQNPRHLVRRRGQEARLRCSPMKGHSHVYWYRQLPEEGLKFMVYLQKENIIDESGMPKERFSAEFPKEGPSILRIQQVVRGDSAAYFCASSPIYTGELFFGEGSRLTVL.

CDR3 bases: TGTGCCAGCAGCTCAGGGTCAGCCTTCTACAATGAGCAGTTCTTC. Amino acids: CASSSGSAFYNEQFF. The chain joins TRBV11-3 to TRBJ2-1; D perhaps matches TRBD1 (5 bases). Germline assignment: CDR1 SGHNT and CDR2 YENEEA. Trimming left V 4 bases short and J 3 bases short, with 13 bases between. CDR3 length: 15 amino acids.

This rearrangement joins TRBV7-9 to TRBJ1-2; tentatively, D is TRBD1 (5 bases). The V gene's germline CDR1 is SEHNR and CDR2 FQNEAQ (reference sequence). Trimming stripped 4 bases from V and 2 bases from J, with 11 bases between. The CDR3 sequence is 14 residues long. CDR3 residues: CASSSGTDNYGYTF. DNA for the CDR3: TGTGCCAGCAGCTCGGGGACGGACAACTATGGCTACACCTTC.

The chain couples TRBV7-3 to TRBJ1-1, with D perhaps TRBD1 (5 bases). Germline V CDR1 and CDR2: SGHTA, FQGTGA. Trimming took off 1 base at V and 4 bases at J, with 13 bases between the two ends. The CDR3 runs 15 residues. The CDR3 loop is CASSLNPGLGTEAFF. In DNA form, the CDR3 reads TGTGCCAGCAGCTTAAATCCAGGGCTGGGCACTGAAGCTTTCTTT. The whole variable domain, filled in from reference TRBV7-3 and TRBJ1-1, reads GAGVSQTPSNKVTEKGKYVELRCDPISGHTALYWYRQSLGQGPEFLIYFQGTGAADDSGLPNDRFFAVRPEGSVSTLKIQRTERGDSAVYLCASSLNPGLGTEAFFGQGTRLTVV.

The CDR3 nucleotides read TGTGCCAGCAGTTTCCGTAGGGATGACACTGAAGCTTTCTTT. This codes for CASSFRRDDTEAFF. The rearrangement links TRBV28 to TRBJ1-1, with no clear D. V lost 3 bases to trimming and J lost 3 bases, with 11 bases between them. CDR3 length: 14 residues. Germline V gene data show CDR1 as MDHEN and CDR2 as SYDVKM.

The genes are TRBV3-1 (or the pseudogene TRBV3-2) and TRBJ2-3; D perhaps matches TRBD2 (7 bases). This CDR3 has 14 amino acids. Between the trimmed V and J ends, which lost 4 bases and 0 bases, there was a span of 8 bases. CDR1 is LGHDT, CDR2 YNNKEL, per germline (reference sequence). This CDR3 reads CASSRGGSTDTQYF. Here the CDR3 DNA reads TGTGCCAGCAGCCGCGGGGGCAGCACAGATACGCAGTATTTT.

The CDR3 coding sequence is TGTGCCTGGCAAATGAACAGGGGCAGATATGGCTACACCTTC. It translates to CAWQMNRGRYGYTF. The chain is built from TRBV30 and TRBJ1-2; 7 bases map to TRBD1. The CDR3 has 14 amino acids. Trimming at V came to 5 bases and at J to 5 bases, leaving 11 bases not matched to a gene. Germline-derived CDR1 and CDR2 are GTSNPN and SVGIG (reference sequence). Combining the CDR3 with reference TRBV30 and TRBJ1-2 gives the whole variable domain SQTIHQWPATLVQPVGSPLSLECTVEGTSNPNLYWYRQAAGRGLQLLFYSVGIGQISSEVPQNLSASRPQDRQFILSSKKLLLSDSGFYLCAWQMNRGRYGYTFGSGTRLTVV.

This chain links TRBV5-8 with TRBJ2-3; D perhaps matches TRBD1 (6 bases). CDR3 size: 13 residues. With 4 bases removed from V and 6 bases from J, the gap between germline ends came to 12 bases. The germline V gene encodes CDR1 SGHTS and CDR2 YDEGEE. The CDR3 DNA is TGTGCCAGCAGCGTGGGGGCCGGGGATACGCAGTATTTT. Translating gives CASSVGAGDTQYF.

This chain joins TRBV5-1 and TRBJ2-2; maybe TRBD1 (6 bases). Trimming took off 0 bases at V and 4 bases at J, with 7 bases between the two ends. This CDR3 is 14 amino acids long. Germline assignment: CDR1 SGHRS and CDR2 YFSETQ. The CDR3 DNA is TGCGCCAGCAGCTTGGACAGGGCCACCGGGGAGCTGTTTTTT. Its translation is CASSLDRATGELFF.

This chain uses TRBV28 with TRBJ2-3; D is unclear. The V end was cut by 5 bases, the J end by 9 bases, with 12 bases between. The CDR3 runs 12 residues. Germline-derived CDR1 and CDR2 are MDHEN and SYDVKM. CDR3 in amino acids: CASSLPGGTQYF. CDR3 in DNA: TGTGCCAGCAGTCTACCCGGTGGGACGCAGTATTTT.

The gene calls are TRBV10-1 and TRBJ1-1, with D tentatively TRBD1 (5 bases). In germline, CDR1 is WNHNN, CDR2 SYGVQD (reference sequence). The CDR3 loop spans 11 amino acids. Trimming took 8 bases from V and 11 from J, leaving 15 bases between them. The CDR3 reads CASWAGTLAFF. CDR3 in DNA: TGCGCCAGCTGGGCCGGGACCCTGGCTTTCTTT.

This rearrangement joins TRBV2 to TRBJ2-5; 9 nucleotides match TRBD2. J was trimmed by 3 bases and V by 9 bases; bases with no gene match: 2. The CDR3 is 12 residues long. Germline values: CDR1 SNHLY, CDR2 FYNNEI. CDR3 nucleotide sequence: TGTGCCAGTATAGCGGGGGAAGAGACCCAGTACTTC. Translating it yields CASIAGEETQYF.

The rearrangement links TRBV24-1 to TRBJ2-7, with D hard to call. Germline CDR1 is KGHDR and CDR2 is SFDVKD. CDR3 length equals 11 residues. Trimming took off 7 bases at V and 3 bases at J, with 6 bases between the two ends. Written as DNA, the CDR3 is TGTGCCACCAGCCGCGGCTACGAGCAGTACTTC. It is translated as CATSRGYEQYF.

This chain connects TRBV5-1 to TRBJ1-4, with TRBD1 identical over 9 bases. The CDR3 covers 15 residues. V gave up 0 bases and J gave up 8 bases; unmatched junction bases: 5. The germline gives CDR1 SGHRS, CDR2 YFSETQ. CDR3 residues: CASSLGGTGYEKLFF. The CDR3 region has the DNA TGCGCCAGCAGCTTGGGGGGGACAGGGTACGAAAAACTGTTTTTT.